A selection of T cell receptor beta chains follows, all from one sample in a study of cytomegalovirus exposure and HLA in healthy donors. Method: immunoSEQ multiplex PCR; TCRdb's copy keeps in-frame clones and lacks some. This table has under 200,000 clones, about four fifths appearing once. The specimen sequenced was PBMCs. The receptors were sampled from a male donor in good health and CMV-seropositive. Both conserved end residues are part of each CDR3. The D gene is left open where the match is weak. Some rows have no size entry. The others give once, few or many, or a class for an expanded clone.

V gene	clone size	D gene	J gene	CDR3 protein	CDR3 DNA
TRBV2	.	TRBD1	TRBJ2-7	CASSGDRGPYEQYF	TGTGCCAGCAGTGGGGACAGGGGTCCCTACGAGCAGTACTTC
TRBV6-5	.	TRBD2	TRBJ2-5	CASTRGLAGETQYF	TGTGCCAGCACCAGAGGACTAGCGGGTGAGACCCAGTACTTC
TRBV19	once	.	TRBJ1-2	CASSPRARGYTF	TGTGCCAGTAGCCCCAGGGCCCGTGGCTACACCTTC
TRBV7-9	.	TRBD2	TRBJ2-3	CASSLGGGSGATDTQYF	TGTGCCAGCAGCTTAGGGGGGGGTAGCGGGGCCACAGATACGCAGTATTTT
TRBV7-9	.	.	TRBJ1-3	CASSSDGSSGNTIYF	TGTGCCAGCAGCTCGGACGGGAGCTCTGGAAACACCATATATTTT
TRBV6-4	.	.	TRBJ2-3	CASNLMGGRTDTQYF	TGTGCCAGCAACCTAATGGGCGGGCGCACAGATACGCAGTATTTT
TRBV10-3	.	TRBD1	TRBJ1-1	CAIRTGQGNTEAFF	TGTGCCATCAGAACGGGACAGGGGAACACTGAAGCTTTCTTT
TRBV27	.	.	TRBJ2-1	CASSLWRGEQFF	TGTGCCAGCAGTTTATGGAGGGGCGAGCAGTTCTTC
TRBV19	once	.	TRBJ1-5	CASSINALGGGNQPQHF	TGTGCCAGTAGTATCAATGCGCTTGGGGGGGGGAATCAGCCCCAGCATTTT
TRBV23-1	.	.	TRBJ2-7	CASSQSKEISSPQTSYEQYF	TGCGCCAGCAGTCAATCTAAGGAGATTTCTTCCCCCCAGACCTCCTACGAGCAGTACTTC
TRBV7-6	.	.	TRBJ1-5	CASSDRRGLNQPQHF	TGTGCCAGTTCGGACAGAAGGGGACTAAATCAGCCCCAGCATTTT
TRBV7-2	.	.	TRBJ2-1	CASSLVAGSSYNEQFF	TGTGCCAGCAGCTTAGTCGCGGGGAGCTCCTACAATGAGCAGTTCTTC
TRBV11-2	.	.	TRBJ2-7	CASSRTDRSSYEQYF	TGTGCCAGCAGCCGGACAGATCGAAGCTCCTACGAGCAGTACTTC
TRBV27	.	TRBD1	TRBJ1-6	CASSYRDRGRVSPLHF	TGTGCCAGCAGTTATAGGGACAGGGGACGGGTTTCACCCCTCCACTTT
TRBV30	.	TRBD2	TRBJ2-1	CAWNSGGESGKFF	TGTGCCTGGAATAGCGGGGGGGAAAGTGGGAAGTTCTTC
TRBV20-1	.	.	TRBJ2-5	CSAMLRDVYF	TGCAGTGCTATGTTGCGGGACGTTTACTTC
TRBV6-1	.	.	TRBJ1-1	CASSELRVRGRKVGGTEAFF	TGTGCCAGCAGTGAATTAAGGGTTAGGGGACGTAAGGTGGGGGGCACTGAAGCTTTCTTT
TRBV5-1	.	TRBD1	TRBJ2-5	CASSFRRQGEGTQYF	TGCGCCAGCAGCTTTAGGAGACAGGGGGAGGGGACCCAGTACTTC
TRBV5-4	.	TRBD2	TRBJ2-5	CASMGLAGREGETQYF	TGTGCCAGCATGGGACTAGCGGGGCGGGAGGGGGAGACCCAGTACTTC
TRBV30	once	TRBD2	TRBJ2-5	CAPAGSETQYF	TGTGCCCCAGCGGGGTCAGAGACCCAGTACTTC
TRBV6-6	few	.	TRBJ2-3	CASSYGGWTDTQYF	TGTGCCAGCAGTTACGGCGGTTGGACAGATACGCAGTATTTT
TRBV5-1	.	TRBD1	TRBJ1-1	CASSGGQGAFF	TGCGCCAGCAGCGGGGGACAGGGGGCTTTCTTT
TRBV2	.	TRBD2	TRBJ2-5	CASSRFSGGPRETQYF	TGTGCCAGCAGCAGATTTAGCGGGGGCCCAAGGGAGACCCAGTACTTC
TRBV14	.	.	TRBJ2-5	CASSQDRRAETQYF	TGTGCCAGCAGCCAAGATAGGAGAGCGGAGACCCAGTACTTC